The rows below give T cell receptor beta chains drawn from one sample of a study of radiation and T cells in renal cell carcinoma. Some clones are missing from TCRdb's copy, which holds only in-frame ones; the method was immunoSEQ multiplex PCR. This sample has around 170,000 clones; 88% occur once, and the top ten carry about 11%. This specimen consisted of blood, obtained from a patient whose treatment included radiotherapy and nephrectomy. The receptors stem from a woman in her forties or fifties with renal cell carcinoma. CDR3s include the opening cysteine and the closing phenylalanine or tryptophan. The D gene is left open where the match is weak. The size of a clone is reported for some rows only, either as once, few or many, or as a class for expanded clones.

TGTGCCAGCAGAAAGCTAGGGACTAATAATTCACCCCTCCACTTT | CASRKLGTNNSPLHF | TRBJ1-6 | TRBV11-2 | - | -
TGTGCCATCAGCCCGGAGGTCGGAAACAATTCACCCCTCCACTTT | CAISPEVGNNSPLHF | TRBJ1-6 | TRBV10-3 | - | -
TGTGCCTGGAGTGTAGGAGGGGGCCATAATTCACCCCTCCACTTT | CAWSVGGGHNSPLHF | TRBJ1-6 | TRBV30 | few | TRBD1
TGTGCCAGCAGCGCGAGCGCCCAGGGGGCGGCGGGGGACACTGAAGCTTTCTTT | CASSASAQGAAGDTEAFF | TRBJ1-1 | TRBV9 | once | TRBD1
TGTGCCAGCAGCCCCAGGGGGCCAACTAATGAAAAACTGTTTTTT | CASSPRGPTNEKLFF | TRBJ1-4 | TRBV7-9 | - | TRBD1
TGTGCCAGCAGCTCCGGACAGGGAAGGGAAGCTTTCTTT | CASSSGQGREAFF | TRBJ1-1 | TRBV11-1 | once | TRBD1
TGTGCCAGTAGTCCCGGACAGAGTTTGGATACGCAGTATTTT | CASSPGQSLDTQYF | TRBJ2-3 | TRBV19 | - | -
TGTGCCAGCAGCTCCCGACAGGGCGGCACAGATACGCAGTATTTT | CASSSRQGGTDTQYF | TRBJ2-3 | TRBV7-9 | - | TRBD1
TGTGCCAGCAGTTCCCGGGACAGTCCTTCCTATAATTCACCCCTCCACTTT | CASSSRDSPSYNSPLHF | TRBJ1-6 | TRBV27 | - | TRBD1
TGTGCCAGCGGAGACAGAGTTGGCTACACCTTC | CASGDRVGYTF | TRBJ1-2 | TRBV18 | - | -
TGTGCCAGCAGGGATAGCGGGGGGGCGAAGGAGACCCAGTACTTC | CASRDSGGAKETQYF | TRBJ2-5 | TRBV7-8 | - | TRBD2
TGTGCCAGTAGTCCGAGGACGGAGACGGGTTATGGCTACACCTTC | CASSPRTETGYGYTF | TRBJ1-2 | TRBV19 | once | -
TGTGCCAGCAACAGACAGGGCAACACTGAAGCTTTCTTT | CASNRQGNTEAFF | TRBJ1-1 | TRBV7-2 | - | TRBD1
TGTGCCAGCAGCCACGACAGTAGAAATGAAAAACTGTTTTTT | CASSHDSRNEKLFF | TRBJ1-4 | TRBV6-6 | - | -
TGTGCCAGTACTATACACTTAAACACTGAAGCTTTCTTT | CASTIHLNTEAFF | TRBJ1-1 | TRBV19 | - | -
TGTGCCAGCAGCTTGTCTAGCGGGTCAAGGAATGAGCAGTTCTTC | CASSLSSGSRNEQFF | TRBJ2-1 | TRBV5-6 | - | TRBD2
TGTGCCAGCAGCTTATCTCAGGGGGACGAGCAGTACTTC | CASSLSQGDEQYF | TRBJ2-7 | TRBV11-1 | - | TRBD1
TGTGCCAGCAGGGGAGATGGGGGGGATAATTCACCCCTCCACTTT | CASRGDGGDNSPLHF | TRBJ1-6 | TRBV6-5 | - | -
TGTGCCAGCAGCTTCGGGGGAACGGACGAGCAGTACTTC | CASSFGGTDEQYF | TRBJ2-7 | TRBV5-4 | - | -
TGTGCCAGCAGCTTAGCGCGACAGGGGGCTGAAGCTTTCTTT | CASSLARQGAEAFF | TRBJ1-1 | TRBV7-6 | once | TRBD1
TGTGCCAGCTCATCAAAGCGGGGGGCCGATGAAGAGACCCAGTACTTC | CASSSKRGADEETQYF | TRBJ2-5 | TRBV18 | once | TRBD2
TGTGCCAGCAGCTTGATCTCCAGGGGGAATTCACCCCTCCACTTT | CASSLISRGNSPLHF | TRBJ1-6 | TRBV5-6 | - | TRBD1
TGTGCCAGTAGTTCTATAGCGGGGGGGCCTGGGGAGCAGTACTTC | CASSSIAGGPGEQYF | TRBJ2-7 | TRBV19 | - | TRBD2
TGTGCCAGCAGCCCCCAGGGACAGGGATATCAGCCCCAGCATTTT | CASSPQGQGYQPQHF | TRBJ1-5 | TRBV7-2 | - | TRBD1
TGCGCCAGCAGCGCTAGAAGGAGGCTAAATGAAAAACTGTTTTTT | CASSARRRLNEKLFF | TRBJ1-4 | TRBV4-3 | once | -
TGTGCCAGCAGTTACCGGGACCCCGGGCTCAATGAGCAGTTCTTC | CASSYRDPGLNEQFF | TRBJ2-1 | TRBV6-6 | - | -
TGCAGCGTTGAGGGGAACACAGGGTTCCGACATACCTACAATGAGCAGTTCTTC | CSVEGNTGFRHTYNEQFF | TRBJ2-1 | TRBV29-1 | once | -
TGCGCCAGCAACCTAGACGGGGGGCAAGAGACCCAGTACTTC | CASNLDGGQETQYF | TRBJ2-5 | TRBV5-1 | - | TRBD2
TGTGCCAGCAGTGAACCCCGTCCCGGGACACGAGCCTACGAGCAGTACTTC | CASSEPRPGTRAYEQYF | TRBJ2-7 | TRBV25-1 | - | -
TGTGCCAGCAGCTTAGGGACAGGGGGCGACTATGGCTACACCTTC | CASSLGTGGDYGYTF | TRBJ1-2 | TRBV7-2 | - | TRBD1
TGTGCCAGCAGCGCCTTGTCCCTAGCGGGGGGAGCAGATACGCAGTATTTT | CASSALSLAGGADTQYF | TRBJ2-3 | TRBV9 | - | TRBD2
TGTGCCACCAGCAGAGGGGACGGAAGAAAGGACACTGAAGCTTTCTTT | CATSRGDGRKDTEAFF | TRBJ1-1 | TRBV15 | - | -
TGTGCCAGCTCACCTCCGGACAGGGCCTACTACAATGAGCAGTTCTTC | CASSPPDRAYYNEQFF | TRBJ2-1 | TRBV18 | once | TRBD1
TGCGCCAGCAGCCAATGGGACTACTCCTACGAGCAGTACTTC | CASSQWDYSYEQYF | TRBJ2-7 | TRBV4-1 | - | TRBD2
TGCGCCAGCAGCTTGGCCGACAGCCGCACAGATACGCAGTATTTT | CASSLADSRTDTQYF | TRBJ2-3 | TRBV5-1 | - | -
TGTGCCAGCAGCCTCGACATGCAAGACATTCAGTACTTC | CASSLDMQDIQYF | TRBJ2-4 | TRBV2 | few | -
TGTGCCAGCAGTGAATTCCAGGGGGCGCTATATGGCTACACCTTC | CASSEFQGALYGYTF | TRBJ1-2 | TRBV2 | - | TRBD1
TGTGCCAGCAGCTTAGGTAGCACTAGCTCCTACAATGAGCAGTTCTTC | CASSLGSTSSYNEQFF | TRBJ2-1 | TRBV7-2 | - | -
TGTGCCAGTAGTATCGGGACTACGAATGAAAAACTGTTTTTT | CASSIGTTNEKLFF | TRBJ1-4 | TRBV19 | - | -
TGCGCCAGCTTAATGACCCGGACAGAAGGCGAGCAGTACTTC | CASLMTRTEGEQYF | TRBJ2-7 | TRBV10-1 | - | -
TGTGCAAGTCGCCCGGGTCGCGGGGGGCTCAGCTACGAGCAGTACTTC | CASRPGRGGLSYEQYF | TRBJ2-7 | TRBV12-2 | - | -
TGTGCCATCAGCCTGGATCCATCCAATTCACCCCTCCACTTT | CAISLDPSNSPLHF | TRBJ1-6 | TRBV10-3 | - | -
TGCAGCGTACCTAGGGGGAACCAGGATTCTAACTATGGCTACACCTTC | CSVPRGNQDSNYGYTF | TRBJ1-2 | TRBV29-1 | - | -
TGTGCCAGCAGCACGACTAGCGGGGGGGCAGTGACAGATACGCAGTATTTT | CASSTTSGGAVTDTQYF | TRBJ2-3 | TRBV5-4 | - | TRBD2
TGCGCCAGCAGCTTTAGGATGAACACTGAAGCTTTCTTT | CASSFRMNTEAFF | TRBJ1-1 | TRBV5-1 | - | -
TGTGCCAGCACCTTGGAACCGAACACTGAAGCTTTCTTT | CASTLEPNTEAFF | TRBJ1-1 | TRBV2 | few | -
TGTGCCAGTAGTATCCGGGGGCCTTACAATGAGCAGTTCTTC | CASSIRGPYNEQFF | TRBJ2-1 | TRBV19 | - | -
TGTGCCAGCCGCTACGGACTGGGGGGCTACACCGGGGAGCTGTTTTTT | CASRYGLGGYTGELFF | TRBJ2-2 | TRBV6-6 | - | -
TGTGCCAGCAGCTCCCGGGACAAGCCTCAAGAGACCCAGTACTTC | CASSSRDKPQETQYF | TRBJ2-5 | TRBV7-6 | - | -
TGTGCCACCAGCAGTGACATTGGAAACACCATATATTTT | CATSSDIGNTIYF | TRBJ1-3 | TRBV15 | - | -
TGTGCCAGCAGCTTGGTGGGACAGCTCTATGGCTACACCTTC | CASSLVGQLYGYTF | TRBJ1-2 | TRBV5-4 | - | TRBD1
TGTGCTAGTGGCCCTGGGGGCGGGAACACCGGGGAGCTGTTTTTT | CASGPGGGNTGELFF | TRBJ2-2 | TRBV12-5 | - | -